This passage covers 32 T cell receptor beta chains from one sample sequenced in a study of blood T cell repertoires in COVID-19. Clones were read by immunoSEQ multiplex PCR, and TCRdb kept only the in-frame ones, dropping some. The table records roughly 180,000 clones, 75% to 90% of them present only once. Sequenced: PBMCs or T cells enriched from blood (not recorded which). Receptor source: a woman aged 25 to 39 who had recovered from COVID-19.

The chain uses TRBV9 and TRBJ2-7, with TRBD1 matching over 11 bases. CDR3 length: 15 residues. The V gene end was trimmed by 0 bases and the J gene end by 4 bases; junction bases not matched to a gene: 3. The germline V gene has CDR1 SGDLS and CDR2 YYNGEE. In DNA form, the CDR3 reads TGTGCCAGCAGCGTAGGGGGGACAGGGGGTTACGAGCAGTACTTC. As protein: CASSVGGTGGYEQYF.

This clone appeared once. The chain links TRBV4-3 to TRBJ1-2, with D unresolved. In germline, CDR1 is LGHNA, CDR2 YSLEER. V lost 4 bases and J lost 0, with 9 bases in between. There are 14 residues in the CDR3. The CDR3 protein is CASSPSFSNYGYTF. CDR3 coding DNA: TGCGCCAGCAGCCCCTCGTTTTCTAACTATGGCTACACCTTC.

The CDR3 protein is CASSFPTGGPNTGELFF. The CDR3 nucleotides are TGTGCCAGCAGCTTCCCAACGGGGGGTCCGAACACCGGGGAGCTGTTTTTT. The chain carries TRBV7-9 and TRBJ2-2; 7 nucleotides align to TRBD2. V gave up 3 bases and J gave up 0 bases; unmatched junction bases: 7. Per germline, CDR1 SEHNR and CDR2 FQNEAQ (reference sequence). The CDR3 sequence is 17 residues long. Combining the CDR3 with reference TRBV7-9 and TRBJ2-2 gives the whole variable domain DTGVSQNPRHKITKRGQNVTFRCDPISEHNRLYWYRQTLGQGPEFLTYFQNEAQLEKSRLLSDRFSAERPKGSFSTLEIQRTEQGDSAMYLCASSFPTGGPNTGELFFGEGSRLTVL.

The chain uses TRBV7-6 and TRBJ2-2, with 7 bases lining up with TRBD1. CDR1 SGHVS and CDR2 FNYEAQ come from the germline V gene. Trimming took 5 bases from V and 0 from J; bases not matched to a gene: 6. The CDR3 sequence is 16 residues long. CDR3 sequence: CASSQMTGTNTGELFF. DNA for the CDR3: TGTGCCAGCAGCCAAATGACAGGGACGAACACCGGGGAGCTGTTTTTT.

V and J are TRBV3-1 (or the pseudogene TRBV3-2) and TRBJ2-5; TRBD2 matches 11 bases. Trimming at V came to 2 bases and at J to 2 bases, leaving 7 bases not matched to a gene. The germline V gene encodes CDR1 LGHDT and CDR2 YNNKEL (reference sequence). The CDR3 is made up of 17 amino acids. The CDR3 protein is CASSQFTSGGQQETQYF. The CDR3 region has the DNA TGTGCCAGCAGCCAATTTACTAGCGGGGGCCAGCAAGAGACCCAGTACTTC.

This clone occurred once. The chain couples TRBV7-8 to TRBJ1-5; TRBD1 aligns across 10 bases. Unmatched junction bases numbered 6, after V lost 5 bases and J lost 2 bases. Germline V gives CDR1 SGHVS, CDR2 FQNEAQ. CDR3 length: 16 amino acids. The CDR3 bases are TGTGCCAGCAGCGAAAAGACAGGGGGCGGCAATCAGCCCCAGCATTTT. As protein: CASSEKTGGGNQPQHF.

The CDR3 reads CASSPSWPHPKQYF. Here the CDR3 DNA reads TGTGCCAGCAGCCCTAGTTGGCCCCATCCGAAGCAGTACTTC. This chain uses TRBV27 with TRBJ2-7; no clear D gene. Germline CDR1 reads MNHEY; CDR2 reads SMNVEV (reference sequence). This CDR3 has 14 residues. Trimming removed 6 bases from V and 8 bases from J, with 20 bases in between.

This CDR3 reads CASSSYQGRYEQYF. The CDR3 nucleotides read TGTGCCAGCAGTTCTTATCAGGGCCGCTACGAGCAGTACTTC. This rearrangement joins TRBV6-2 or TRBV6-3 to TRBJ2-7, with D possibly matching TRBD1 (5 bases). The germline gives CDR1 MNHEY, CDR2 SVGEGT. Deletions cut 4 bases from V and 3 bases from J, with 13 bases between. The CDR3 extends over 14 amino acids.

There are many counts of this clone. The chain carries TRBV7-9 and TRBJ1-2; 8 bases are a match to TRBD1. The junction had 6 bases not matched to a gene; V was cut back by 5 bases and J by 4 bases. The CDR3 length is 14 residues. The germline V gene has CDR1 SEHNR and CDR2 FQNEAQ (reference sequence). Written as DNA, the CDR3 is TGTGCCAGCAGCAGAACAGGGGGTGGCTATGGCTACACCTTC. Translating gives CASSRTGGGYGYTF. Filled out from reference TRBV7-9 and TRBJ1-2, the complete variable domain reads DTGVSQNPRHKITKRGQNVTFRCDPISEHNRLYWYRQTLGQGPEFLTYFQNEAQLEKSRLLSDRFSAERPKGSFSTLEIQRTEQGDSAMYLCASSRTGGGYGYTFGSGTRLTVV.

The chain carries TRBV29-1 and TRBJ2-1, with a weak D call TRBD2 (7 bases). The germline CDR1 and CDR2 sequences are SQVTM and ANQGSEA. V lost 0 bases, J lost 9 bases, and 12 bases lay in between. The CDR3 sequence is 13 residues long. The CDR3 here is CSVEDWGGGEQFF. In DNA, the CDR3 is TGCAGCGTTGAAGACTGGGGGGGCGGTGAGCAGTTCTTC.

The rearrangement uses TRBV3-1 (or the pseudogene TRBV3-2) and TRBJ1-5; D unclear. This CDR3 is 13 amino acids long. Germline V gene sequence: CDR1 LGHDT, CDR2 YNNKEL (reference sequence). The V end lost 0 bases, the J end lost 7 bases, and 7 bases lay between the germline ends. Written as DNA, the CDR3 is TGTGCCAGCAGCCAAGACAGGCTGCAGCCCCAGCATTTT. Amino acids: CASSQDRLQPQHF.

The chain has TRBV14 and TRBJ1-1, with D maybe TRBD1 (6 bases). Germline-derived CDR1 and CDR2 are SGHDN and FVKESK. The CDR3 has 13 residues. V was shortened by 4 bases and J by 2 bases, with 8 bases between the two germline ends. CDR3 nucleotide sequence: TGTGCCAGCAGCCCACAGGGAAACACTGAAGCTTTCTTT. Translating gives CASSPQGNTEAFF.

V and J are TRBV9 and TRBJ2-1; 7 nucleotides agree with TRBD2. Germline V gene lookup returns CDR1 SGDLS and CDR2 YYNGEE. The V segment lost 4 bases and the J segment 0 bases; nucleotides outside the gene matches: 7. The length of the CDR3 is 16 residues. The CDR3: CASSPRGGSSYNEQFF. In DNA form, the CDR3 reads TGTGCCAGCAGCCCTAGGGGCGGGAGCTCCTACAATGAGCAGTTCTTC. The variable domain in full, with the rest retrieved from reference TRBV9 and TRBJ2-1, is DSGVTQTPKHLITATGQRVTLRCSPRSGDLSVYWYQQSLDQGLQFLIQYYNGEERAKGNILERFSAQQFPDLHSELNLSSLELGDSALYFCASSPRGGSSYNEQFFGPGTRLTVL.

V gene TRBV6-4 combines with J gene TRBJ1-1; D is undetermined. V was pared by 4 bases and J by 3 bases, with 9 bases between. The V gene's germline CDR1 is MRHNA and CDR2 SNTAGT. This CDR3 region has 13 residues. The CDR3 reads CASSVEEDTEAFF. Written as DNA, the CDR3 is TGTGCCAGCAGTGTTGAGGAGGACACTGAAGCTTTCTTT.

The genes are TRBV9 and TRBJ2-3; 10 bases agree with TRBD2. Germline lookup yields CDR1 SGDLS and CDR2 YYNGEE. The CDR3 totals 16 residues. With V trimmed by 4 bases and J by 0 bases, 5 bases remained unmatched. The CDR3: CASSLSGGPSTDTQYF. In DNA, the CDR3 is TGTGCCAGCAGCCTTAGCGGGGGGCCTAGCACAGATACGCAGTATTTT.

The rearrangement links TRBV30 to TRBJ1-2; the match to TRBD1 covers 7 bases. V trimming: 5 bases; J trimming: 5 bases; junction bases outside the gene matches: 8. CDR1 is GTSNPN, CDR2 SVGIG, per germline (reference sequence). CDR3 size: 13 residues. CDR3 sequence (DNA): TGTGCCTGGGACAGGGCGGTTAGATATGGCTACACCTTC. Its translation is CAWDRAVRYGYTF.

The chain links TRBV4-2 to TRBJ2-7, with D possibly matching TRBD2 (6 bases). This CDR3 is built from 15 residues. Trimming shortened V by 1 base and J by 6 bases, and 16 bases separated the two germline ends. Germline V CDR1 and CDR2: LGHNA, YNFKEQ. DNA of the CDR3: TGTGCCAGCAGCCAAGGGACCGGAGGGGTCCTCGAGCAGTACTTC. Residues: CASSQGTGGVLEQYF.

This clone was seen only a few times. The chain has TRBV4-1 and TRBJ1-1; D gene unclear. Trimming took off 4 bases at V and 4 bases at J, with 10 bases between the two ends. The CDR3 covers 13 residues. Germline V gene data show CDR1 as MGHRA and CDR2 as YSYEKL. CDR3 region: CASSPRTSTEAFF. The CDR3 nucleotides are TGCGCCAGCAGCCCACGTACGAGCACTGAAGCTTTCTTT.

The rearrangement uses TRBV5-1 and TRBJ1-4, with a possible D match to TRBD1 (5 bases). Germline V gene sequence: CDR1 SGHRS, CDR2 YFSETQ. Trimming cost V 1 base and J 5 bases, with 12 bases left between them. There are 15 residues in the CDR3. CDR3 DNA: TGCGCCAGCAGCTTGTCCCAGGGATTAAATGAAAAACTGTTTTTT. It codes for CASSLSQGLNEKLFF. The entire variable domain, with the rest obtained from reference TRBV5-1 and TRBJ1-4, is as follows: KAGVTQTPRYLIKTRGQQVTLSCSPISGHRSVSWYQQTPGQGLQFLFEYFSETQRNKGNFPGRFSGRQFSNSRSEMNVSTLELGDSALYLCASSLSQGLNEKLFFGSGTQLSVL.

The chain employs TRBV4-2 and TRBJ2-7; D possibly corresponds to TRBD2 (5 bases). V shed 0 bases and J shed 7 bases, with 13 bases lying between them. The germline V gene encodes CDR1 LGHNA and CDR2 YNFKEQ. This CDR3 is 14 amino acids long. The CDR3 coding sequence is TGTGCCAGCAGCCAAGACCGGGGTAGTCCAGAGCAGTACTTC. It codes for CASSQDRGSPEQYF.

The chain employs TRBV7-2 and TRBJ2-3; D is uncertain. There are 13 residues in the CDR3. Germline V gene sequence: CDR1 SGHTA, CDR2 FQGNSA. The V gene lost 1 base and the J gene lost 6 bases, with 8 bases spanning the gap. The CDR3: CASSLVVADTQYF. The CDR3 nucleotides are TGTGCCAGCAGCTTAGTGGTTGCGGATACGCAGTATTTT. The whole variable domain, remainder taken from reference TRBV7-2 and TRBJ2-3, is GAGVSQSPSNKVTEKGKDVELRCDPISGHTALYWYRQSLGQGLEFLIYFQGNSAPDKSGLPSDRFSAERTGGSVSTLTIQRTQQEDSAVYLCASSLVVADTQYFGPGTRLTVL.

The chain joins TRBV5-1 to TRBJ1-1, with D possibly TRBD1 on 5 matching bases. The germline CDR1 and CDR2 sequences are SGHRS and YFSETQ. V was trimmed by 1 base and J by 1 base, leaving 11 bases between them. The CDR3 runs 15 residues. CDR3 DNA sequence: TGCGCCAGCAGCTTGTTAAGGGGAGGGAACACTGAAGCTTTCTTT. It codes for CASSLLRGGNTEAFF. Using reference TRBV5-1 and TRBJ1-1 for the parts outside the CDR3, the full variable domain is KAGVTQTPRYLIKTRGQQVTLSCSPISGHRSVSWYQQTPGQGLQFLFEYFSETQRNKGNFPGRFSGRQFSNSRSEMNVSTLELGDSALYLCASSLLRGGNTEAFFGQGTRLTVV.

The gene calls are TRBV14 and TRBJ1-2, with 9 bases identical to TRBD1. The CDR3 contains 17 residues. V shed 4 bases and J 7 bases; nucleotides not matched to a gene: 16. Germline V CDR1 and CDR2: SGHDN, FVKESK. For the CDR3, the DNA is TGTGCCAGCAGCCCGGTGGGACAGGGTCCTTACTCTCGTGGCTACACCTTC. Its protein is CASSPVGQGPYSRGYTF.

The V gene is TRBV16, the J gene TRBJ1-5; 11 bases are a match to TRBD1. The junction had 9 bases not matched to a gene; V was cut back by 3 bases and J by 5 bases. The V gene's germline CDR1 is KGHSY and CDR2 FQNENV. The CDR3 is made up of 17 amino acids. The CDR3 loop is CASSQSRDRGLDQPQHF. The CDR3 nucleotides are TGTGCCAGCAGCCAGAGCCGGGACAGGGGGTTGGATCAGCCCCAGCATTTT.

This rearrangement joins TRBV29-1 to TRBJ2-5; 9 nucleotides agree with TRBD1. CDR1 SQVTM and CDR2 ANQGSEA come from the germline V gene. J lost 5 bases, V lost 5 bases, and 9 bases had no gene match. The CDR3 length is 14 residues. CDR3 loop: CSVPGTGNLETQYF. The CDR3 nucleotides read TGCAGCGTTCCCGGGACAGGGAACCTGGAGACCCAGTACTTC.

This rearrangement joins TRBV7-9 to TRBJ1-4, with a tentative D call TRBD1 (5 bases). V was clipped by 2 bases and J by 5 bases, with 9 bases between them. CDR3 length equals 14 residues. The germline V gene has CDR1 SEHNR and CDR2 FQNEAQ (reference sequence). CDR3: CASSLNGANEKLFF. DNA for the CDR3: TGTGCCAGCAGCTTAAATGGGGCAAATGAAAAACTGTTTTTT.

V usage is TRBV27 and J usage is TRBJ2-1; 9 positions agree with TRBD2. The CDR3 contains 14 residues. Germline CDR1 MNHEY, CDR2 SMNVEV (reference sequence). Trimming took 4 bases from V and 4 from J; bases not matched to a gene: 2. The CDR3 region is CASSSSGIYNEQFF. The DNA for the CDR3 is TGTGCCAGCAGTTCTAGCGGGATTTACAATGAGCAGTTCTTC.

The rearrangement joins TRBV7-9 to TRBJ1-2; possible D gene TRBD1, 6 bases. Germline assignment: CDR1 SEHNR and CDR2 FQNEAQ (reference sequence). This CDR3 region has 13 residues. V was shortened by 5 bases and J by 4 bases, with 11 bases between the two germline ends. CDR3 protein: CASSPQGFYGYTF. Written as DNA, the CDR3 is TGTGCCAGCAGCCCCCAGGGGTTCTATGGCTACACCTTC.

CDR3 coding DNA: TGTGCCAGCAGCCAAGAAGGCCTGCGGGCTTTCTTT. Translating it yields CASSQEGLRAFF. The chain combines TRBV4-2 with TRBJ1-1; no reliable D call. CDR3 size: 12 residues. Trimming shortened V by 0 bases and J by 11 bases, and 10 bases separated the two germline ends. Germline-derived CDR1 and CDR2 are LGHNA and YNFKEQ.

This rearrangement joins TRBV15 to TRBJ2-2, with TRBD2 identical over 9 bases. CDR1 LNHNV and CDR2 YYDKDF come from the germline V gene (reference sequence). This CDR3 spans 15 amino acids. V lost 6 bases and J lost 2; bases outside the gene matches: 4. The CDR3 DNA is TGTGCCACCAGTCGCGGGGGGGTTAACACCGGGGAGCTGTTTTTT. Encoded protein: CATSRGGVNTGELFF.

This clone was observed a single time. This chain uses TRBV3-1 (or the pseudogene TRBV3-2) with TRBJ1-6, with TRBD1 identical over 10 bases. V gave up 1 base and J gave up 12 bases; unmatched junction bases: 3. The CDR3 is 14 residues long. The germline V gene encodes CDR1 LGHDT and CDR2 YNNKEL (reference sequence). The CDR3 here is CASSQAGQGIPLHF. Written as DNA, the CDR3 is TGTGCCAGCAGCCAAGCGGGACAGGGGATACCCCTCCACTTT.

The V call is TRBV3-1 (or the pseudogene TRBV3-2), the J call TRBJ2-3; 7 bases line up with TRBD1. Germline assignment: CDR1 LGHDT and CDR2 YNNKEL (reference sequence). V shed 7 bases and J 5 bases; nucleotides not matched to a gene: 6. The length of the CDR3 is 13 residues. CDR3 region: CASNEGTEDTQYF. CDR3 DNA: TGTGCCAGCAATGAGGGGACAGAAGATACGCAGTATTTT.